Listed below are T cell receptor beta chains from one sample, sequenced in a study of T-cell memory formation after mild COVID-19. TCRdb re-analysed the 5' RACE reads in MiXCR, keeping a single row per CDR3 protein. The sample holds approximately 200,000 distinct CDR3 sequences, 15% to 20% seen once. The sample consisted of PBMCs or a T cell subset sorted from them (not recorded which). The receptors were gathered from an adult woman who had mild COVID-19 (a few samples of this study predate the infection). Cell type and time point are not known. The CDR3 runs from the conserved cysteine through the conserved F or W. The order of the fields is J gene, D gene, V gene, clone size, CDR3 protein, CDR3 DNA. A D gene is named only where the DNA matches it firmly. The size entry is marked missing in some rows and otherwise reads once, few, many or a size class.

TRBJ2-1	.	TRBV4-1	few	CASSQAAIPYNEQFF	TGCGCCAGCAGCCAAGCAGCGATCCCCTACAATGAGCAGTTCTTC
TRBJ2-3	TRBD2	TRBV20-1	few	CSKVRTSGKEDTQYF	TGCAGCAAAGTAAGGACTAGCGGGAAAGAAGATACGCAGTATTTT
TRBJ2-5	TRBD2	TRBV10-3	many	CAISLAGGSQETQYF	TGTGCCATCAGTTTAGCGGGAGGGTCACAAGAGACCCAGTACTTC
TRBJ2-1	.	TRBV7-2	.	CASSSGNAPRGVQFF	TGTGCCAGCAGCTCAGGGAACGCCCCGCGAGGTGTCCAGTTCTTC
TRBJ2-3	.	TRBV6-2/TRBV6-3	.	CASSYNPRRRTDTQYF	TGTGCCAGCAGTTACAACCCCCGGAGACGCACAGATACGCAGTATTTT
TRBJ2-7	TRBD1	TRBV12-3/TRBV12-4	few	CASSPDRGGVYEQYF	TGTGCCAGCAGCCCCGACAGGGGGGGAGTCTACGAGCAGTACTTC
TRBJ2-7	.	TRBV6-5	few	CASTKRQPNYEQYF	TGTGCCAGCACGAAACGGCAGCCAAACTACGAGCAGTACTTC
TRBJ2-7	TRBD2	TRBV5-1	few	CASSFGDPSGTYEQYF	TGCGCCAGCAGCTTTGGAGATCCTAGCGGTACCTACGAGCAGTACTTC
TRBJ2-2	.	TRBV5-5	few	CASSFPAVKGELFF	TGTGCCAGCAGCTTTCCAGCGGTCAAAGGGGAGCTGTTTTTT
TRBJ2-7	.	TRBV30	few	CAWSPEPPYEQYF	TGTGCCTGGAGCCCTGAGCCACCCTACGAGCAGTACTTC
TRBJ2-7	.	TRBV4-3	.	CASSQARAAEQYF	TGCGCCAGCAGCCAAGCCAGGGCCGCTGAGCAGTACTTC
TRBJ2-5	.	TRBV20-1	.	CSARVPGLQETQYF	TGCAGTGCTAGAGTTCCGGGACTGCAAGAGACCCAGTACTTC
TRBJ2-3	TRBD2	TRBV5-1	.	CASSSPGLAGSTDTQYF	TGCGCCAGCAGCTCCCCGGGACTAGCGGGGAGCACAGATACGCAGTATTTT
TRBJ1-5	.	TRBV9	few	CASRGRGQPQHF	TGTGCCAGCAGGGGGAGGGGTCAGCCCCAGCATTTT